This TCR beta chain is drawn from a study of beta chain features in type 1 diabetes. Overall study: No age, gender or cell yield differences were seen between patients and healthy donors.

General study findings and limits: The similarity of naive, central memory and Treg TCRB repertoires appeared greater among patients than among healthy donors. Short templates might get an advantage during PCR, and this would be equal in patients and controls. VDJ junctions from type 1 diabetes patients carried fewer insertions and larger deletions. TCRB CDR3s from Type 1 diabetes patients were moderately but significantly shorter in all four CD4+ subsets.

Trimming took off 2 bases at V and 4 bases at J, with 14 bases between the two ends. Per germline, CDR1 MNHEY and CDR2 SVGAGI. CDR3 length: 15 residues. As to this clone: Its antigen remains unknown.

Sequencing targeted expressed TCRB transcripts, as all isolated RNA had been reverse transcribed. The protocol was immunoSEQ multiplex PCR, while the TCRdb copy is restricted to in-frame clones and leaves out a portion. The table has about 360,000 clones, around 13% seen once. The chain is built from TRBV6-5 and TRBJ1-2, with D hard to call. This TCR was recovered from a woman aged 18 to 35 with type 1 diabetes. Sequencing used naive CD4+ T cells from blood. Here the CDR3 DNA reads TGTGCCAGCAGTTACCCCGAGCGCTTGAGCTATGGCTACACCTTC. Its translation: CASSYPERLSYGYTF.